These 9 T cell receptor beta chains were sequenced from one sample in a study of T-cell memory formation after mild COVID-19. One entry per CDR3 protein results from TCRdb running MiXCR on the 5' RACE reads. The sample lists about 190,000 distinct CDR3 sequences, about 16% occurring once. Sequencing input: PBMCs or a T cell subset sorted from them (not recorded which). Receptors were obtained from an adult woman who had mild COVID-19 (a few samples of this study predate the infection). Cell type and time point are not known.

The table lists this clonotype with many counts. The chain uses TRBV5-4 and TRBJ1-2; possible D gene TRBD1, 5 bases. Trimming cost V 4 bases and J 6 bases, with 10 bases left between them. The length of the CDR3 is 12 residues. In germline, CDR1 is SGHNT, CDR2 YYREEE (reference sequence). CDR3 protein: CASSPWGNGYTF. In DNA, the CDR3 is TGTGCCAGCAGCCCATGGGGGAATGGCTACACCTTC.

This chain uses TRBV6-1 with TRBJ2-5; D tentatively fits TRBD1 or TRBD2 (6 bases each). This CDR3 is built from 14 residues. CDR1 and CDR2 (germline): MNHNS, SASEGT. The germline V and J ends were trimmed by 6 bases and 2 bases, with 13 bases remaining between them. The CDR3 loop is CASRQKGGQETQYF. The CDR3 DNA is TGTGCCAGCAGACAGAAGGGGGGACAAGAGACCCAGTACTTC.

In this sample, this clonotype turned up a few times. The V gene is TRBV29-1, the J gene TRBJ2-7; D unclear. Trimming stripped 0 bases from V and 7 bases from J, with 10 bases between. This CDR3 is 12 amino acids long. Germline assignment: CDR1 SQVTM and CDR2 ANQGSEA. CDR3 protein: CSVEEKMAEQYF. The CDR3 DNA sequence: TGCAGCGTTGAAGAAAAAATGGCGGAGCAGTACTTC.

This clonotype was detected a few times. This rearrangement joins TRBV5-1 to TRBJ2-7, with D perhaps TRBD1 (5 bases). The CDR3 is made up of 13 amino acids. V was clipped by 2 bases and J by 1 base, with 7 bases between them. Germline CDR1 reads SGHRS; CDR2 reads YFSETQ. CDR3: CASSFDRSYEQYF. CDR3 bases: TGCGCCAGCAGCTTTGACAGATCCTACGAGCAGTACTTC.

This clonotype has a handful of counts. The genes are TRBV25-1 and TRBJ2-5; 10 nucleotides align to TRBD2. The CDR3 is 15 amino acids. CDR1 MGHDK and CDR2 SYGVNS come from the germline V gene. Unmatched junction bases numbered 7, after V lost 5 bases and J lost 4 bases. The CDR3 sequence: CASSPDLAGVETQYF. In DNA form, the CDR3 reads TGTGCCAGCAGTCCGGATCTAGCGGGAGTAGAGACCCAGTACTTC.

This clonotype was detected a few times. This chain joins TRBV12-3 or TRBV12-4 and TRBJ2-5; no firm D call. Trimming cost V 4 bases and J 10 bases, with 10 bases left between them. The CDR3 is made up of 11 amino acids. The CDR3 nucleotides are TGTGCCAGCAGTTCCAACCCGGACCAGTACTTC. This codes for CASSSNPDQYF.

This clonotype was picked up a small number of times. The J gene is TRBJ2-1, the V gene TRBV5-1; 14 bases map to TRBD2. This CDR3 spans 16 amino acids. CDR1 and CDR2 (germline): SGHRS, YFSETQ. V was clipped by 3 bases and J by 6 bases; unmatched bases: 5. The CDR3 bases are TGCGCCAGCAGCTCCACCGGGACTAGCGGGGGCAATGAGCAGTTCTTC. The encoded protein is CASSSTGTSGGNEQFF.

This clonotype was picked up a small number of times. CDR3 in DNA: TGTGCCAGCAGTGTCATGGGGCGCGAAGCTTTCTTT. Translating it yields CASSVMGREAFF. V usage is TRBV12-3 or TRBV12-4 and J usage is TRBJ1-1, with D possibly matching TRBD1 (5 bases). This CDR3 is built from 12 residues. V dropped 5 bases and J dropped 8 bases, with 12 bases sitting between them.

This rearrangement joins TRBV6-2 or TRBV6-3 to TRBJ1-1, with 9 bases fitting TRBD1. Trimming at V came to 5 bases and at J to 1 base, leaving 2 bases not matched to a gene. Looked up from germline, CDR1 is MNHEY and CDR2 is SVGEGT. The length of the CDR3 is 14 residues. The CDR3 reads CASSMTGGNTEAFF. CDR3 coding DNA: TGTGCCAGCAGTATGACAGGGGGGAACACTGAAGCTTTCTTT.